These T cell receptor beta chains were read from a single sample in a study of shared clonotypes between healthy human individuals. TCRdb keeps only in-frame clones here, not all; method: immunoSEQ multiplex PCR. The sample has approximately 1.5 million clones, 98% seen once. Sequencing used naive CD4+ T cells sorted from blood. All receptors come from a man aged 25 to 45 in good health. Each CDR3 is given without its conserved first and last residue. A D gene is named only where the DNA matches it firmly. Rows give clone size only sometimes, using once, few, many, or a class for an expanded clone.

cdr3_aa clone_size v_call d_call
ASSLLSGNPYEQY - TRBV11-2 -
ASSPGTVGDTQY - TRBV7-2 -
ASSLWGGVRVNEQF - TRBV7-9 TRBD2
ASSEGWASGAMVAQY - TRBV6-1 TRBD2
ASSWLLGQAGGNIQY - TRBV5-1 -
ASSLTGTGNTIY - TRBV7-3 TRBD1
ASSLPRGDTDTQY - TRBV7-9 -
ASTGRTDTQY - TRBV6-6 -
ASRPRTGDGKNIQY - TRBV11-2 TRBD1
ASSLALAGFTDTQY - TRBV5-6 -
ASSRGRSYEQY - TRBV7-9 -
ASSLAHTGNTEAF - TRBV11-2 -
ASSRRGSNQPQH once TRBV4-1 -
ASSLAGHGGEAF - TRBV5-6 -
ASSLAKLAGNEQF - TRBV11-1 -
ASSRSIDRDDEQF - TRBV11-2 TRBD1
SVGGANEKLF once TRBV29-1 -
ASSLEGGRTEAF - TRBV5-4 -
ASSLVTGGTGELF - TRBV7-6 TRBD2
ASSQDFRQETQY - TRBV4-1 -
ASSPGPRGYT - TRBV6-6 -
ASSRTGTLGFYEQY - TRBV18 TRBD1
ASSVGDYEQY - TRBV9 -
ASSVVGNTGELF - TRBV2 -
ASSRQGALNTEAF - TRBV6-5 TRBD1
ATRTSGSADTQY - TRBV19 TRBD2